The 15 T cell receptor beta chains listed next were all sequenced from one sample in a study of T cell changes during pregnancy in multiple sclerosis. Profiling relied on immunoSEQ multiplex PCR, and the TCRdb table lists in-frame clones only, not all of them. Of some 16,000 clones in the sample, 84% are singletons; the top ten hold approximately 9.1%. Specimen: CD8+ T cells from peripheral blood mononuclear cells, collected in the second trimester of pregnancy. These receptors were obtained from a female donor in good health, enrolled as a control in a pregnancy study.

This chain joins TRBV28 and TRBJ2-1; 7 bases line up with TRBD2. The CDR3 has 15 residues. V gave up 6 bases and J gave up 0 bases; unmatched junction bases: 5. From germline, CDR1 is MDHEN and CDR2 SYDVKM. The CDR3, as DNA: TGTGCCAGCAGCCCCAGCGGGGTCTCCTACAATGAGCAGTTCTTC. Translating gives CASSPSGVSYNEQFF.

The chain uses TRBV7-9 and TRBJ2-7; D not resolved. Trimming removed 2 bases from V and 3 bases from J, with 8 bases in between. The CDR3 covers 13 residues. The germline V gene encodes CDR1 SEHNR and CDR2 FQNEAQ (reference sequence). The CDR3 DNA reads as TGTGCCAGCAGCTTACCGTCGGGCTACGAGCAGTACTTC. It yields the protein CASSLPSGYEQYF.

The genes are TRBV27 and TRBJ1-4; D uncertain. Between the trimmed V and J ends, which lost 2 bases and 3 bases, there was a span of 10 bases. The CDR3 has 15 residues. In germline, CDR1 is MNHEY, CDR2 SMNVEV (reference sequence). The CDR3 nucleotides read TGTGCCAGCAGTTTAGGCCCGAGGGCTAATGAAAAACTGTTTTTT. It is translated as CASSLGPRANEKLFF.

The CDR3 reads CASSVDPGKDTQYF. As DNA, the CDR3 is TGTGCCAGCAGTGTTGATCCGGGGAAGGATACGCAGTATTTT. The rearrangement uses TRBV6-4 and TRBJ2-3, with D possibly being TRBD2 (5 bases). The V end lost 4 bases, the J end lost 6 bases, and 14 bases lay between the germline ends. This CDR3 is 14 amino acids long. Looked up from germline, CDR1 is MRHNA and CDR2 is SNTAGT.

This clone was seen only once. The rearrangement links TRBV7-9 to TRBJ1-2; 10 positions agree with TRBD1. After removal of 5 bases from V and 9 bases from J, the junction contained 9 bases not matched to a gene. The CDR3 covers 14 residues. Germline V gives CDR1 SEHNR, CDR2 FQNEAQ (reference sequence). The CDR3 region has the DNA TGTGCCAGCAGCCCACGGACAGGGGGTAACAGCTACACCTTC. Translated: CASSPRTGGNSYTF.

The chain recombines TRBV9 with TRBJ2-1, with TRBD2 matching over 7 bases. Unmatched junction bases numbered 8, after V lost 4 bases and J lost 1 base. In germline, CDR1 is SGDLS, CDR2 YYNGEE. The CDR3 extends over 16 amino acids. CDR3: CASSPEASGSYNEQFF. The DNA for the CDR3 is TGTGCCAGCAGCCCAGAGGCTAGCGGTTCCTACAATGAGCAGTTCTTC.

This rearrangement joins TRBV4-1 to TRBJ2-7; D call uncertain. Trimming pared 0 bases from V and 3 bases from J, leaving 6 bases between. The germline gives CDR1 MGHRA, CDR2 YSYEKL. The CDR3 totals 13 residues. CDR3 region: CASSQDPHYEQYF. The DNA of the CDR3 is TGCGCCAGCAGCCAAGATCCCCACTACGAGCAGTACTTC.

The V gene is TRBV6-1, the J gene TRBJ1-1; D is uncertain. V was cut by 5 bases and J by 1 base, with 8 bases left in between. Germline CDR1 is MNHNS and CDR2 is SASEGT. The CDR3 is made up of 13 amino acids. The CDR3 region is CASSNEGNTEAFF. In nucleotides, the CDR3 is TGTGCCAGCAGTAATGAGGGGAACACTGAAGCTTTCTTT.

By share of the sample, this clone is medium-sized (0.01 to 0.1%). The chain combines TRBV4-1 with TRBJ2-3; D remains ambiguous. This CDR3 is 16 amino acids long. V was trimmed by 1 base and J by 3 bases, leaving 14 bases between them. Per germline, CDR1 MGHRA and CDR2 YSYEKL. CDR3 in amino acids: CASSQAEQPRTDTQYF. CDR3 DNA sequence: TGCGCCAGCAGCCAAGCAGAACAGCCTCGGACAGATACGCAGTATTTT.

The CDR3 DNA sequence: TGTGCCAGCAGCGCCTGGGGGGGGCCCTACGAGCAGTACTTC. Amino acids: CASSAWGGPYEQYF. The chain couples TRBV9 to TRBJ2-7, with D perhaps TRBD2 (7 bases). Trimming took off 3 bases at V and 2 bases at J, with 12 bases between the two ends. Germline values: CDR1 SGDLS, CDR2 YYNGEE. The CDR3 has 14 residues.

The chain has TRBV7-2 and TRBJ1-6; 8 bases match TRBD1. The CDR3 runs 14 residues. V gave up 3 bases and J gave up 15 bases; unmatched junction bases: 10. CDR1 SGHTA and CDR2 FQGNSA come from the germline V gene. The CDR3, as DNA: TGTGCCAGCAGCTTCCTGGACAGGGTCATGGTCCTCCACTTT. This sequence encodes CASSFLDRVMVLHF.

Only one count was recorded for this clone. The chain recombines TRBV7-8 with TRBJ2-1, with 9 bases fitting TRBD1. V lost 5 bases, J lost 3 bases, and 5 bases stayed unmatched. CDR3 length: 15 residues. The V gene's germline CDR1 is SGHVS and CDR2 FQNEAQ. For the CDR3, the DNA is TGTGCCAGCAGCCGAGGACAGGGGAGCTACAATGAGCAGTTCTTC. Translated: CASSRGQGSYNEQFF.

The V and J genes are TRBV6-1 and TRBJ1-2; weak D call: TRBD1 (6 bases). CDR3 length equals 17 residues. Looked up from germline, CDR1 is MNHNS and CDR2 is SASEGT. Trimming shortened V by 3 bases and J by 3 bases, and 20 bases separated the two germline ends. The CDR3 reads CASSERKGGAYDYGYTF. CDR3 DNA sequence: TGTGCCAGCAGTGAGCGAAAGGGGGGGGCGTATGACTATGGCTACACCTTC.

This chain connects TRBV9 to TRBJ2-3, with D possibly TRBD2 on 5 matching bases. CDR3 length: 16 amino acids. Between the trimmed V and J ends, which lost 4 bases and 0 bases, there was a span of 15 bases. The V gene's germline CDR1 is SGDLS and CDR2 YYNGEE. The CDR3 bases are TGTGCCAGCAGCCCCCCGGAGCGGTTGAGCACAGATACGCAGTATTTT. It encodes CASSPPERLSTDTQYF.

The genes are TRBV27 and TRBJ2-5, with a weak D call TRBD2 (6 bases). CDR3 size: 16 residues. The germline gives CDR1 MNHEY, CDR2 SMNVEV (reference sequence). The V and J ends lost 5 bases and 5 bases respectively, with 21 bases between them. DNA for the CDR3: TGTGCCAGCAGTCGCATCCTCGAACTAGCCGGGGAGACCCAGTACTTC. Its translation is CASSRILELAGETQYF.